This record covers a single TCR beta chain. The antigen it recognizes is unknown. No much larger clone is present one base from it, and per-base qualities are unavailable. The entry originates in a study of cytomegalovirus exposure and HLA in healthy donors (dated by TCRdb to about 2017). Regarding the complete study: In an earlier analysis of roughly 590 of the donors, approximately 300 Gb of sequence data and just under 120 million unique TCR beta sequences from about 180 million T cells were reported. Approximately 310 gigabases of sequencing data and tens of millions of unique TCR sequences were included in an early release covering about 700 HLA-typed donors. Among the roughly 400 genotyped donors, around 79% belonged to the genetic ancestry cluster associated with self-reported Caucasian donors. The study aimed to test whether cataloging public T cell receptors could reveal signatures of past pathogen exposure. The study profiled the T cell repertoires of some 610 subjects by immunosequencing and related them to cytomegalovirus serostatus. In addition to the first cohort of around 670 subjects, a separate validation cohort of 130 or so different subjects was used. The study combined high-throughput TCR immunosequencing, statistical association of individual TCRs with disease status, and machine learning to predict cytomegalovirus infection status. In a later analysis, previously published TCR beta repertoires from hundreds of donors were re-analyzed and high-resolution HLA genotyping was added so that TCR occurrence patterns could be studied. In the later analysis, no new phenotypic data were used to find candidate immune exposures; instead, reliance was placed on TCR beta sequences and their occurrence across donors. An earlier analysis of several hundred of the donors used high-throughput TCR beta sequencing to judge whether each TCR beta V gene segment behaved as functional or pseudogenic. Donor age, sex, ethnicity and CMV serostatus were compiled together with the repertoire data. A later genetic analysis used genome-wide SNP genotypes for about 60% of the roughly 700 donors, treating that subset as a discovery cohort. All discovery cohort repertoires had been generated on a single sequencing platform. HLA typing included class I and class II loci at four-digit resolution. Typing coverage differed by locus: A, B, C, DRB1 and DQB1 were typed in roughly 620-640 donors, DQA1 in about 550, DPA1 in some 570, and DPB1 in 472. Roughly five DR-DQ haplotypes were treated as single units for association and clustering because of strong linkage in the cohort. Across about 380 genotyped donors of the cohort, an average of roughly 200,000 unique TCR beta nucleotide sequences per donor were sequenced, and around 20% of those sequences were non-productive.

In total, approximately 690 healthy bone marrow donors made up the cohort. All cohort members were sampled while nominally healthy, although unrecorded immune exposures were likely present. The donor tested CMV seropositive and was one of the 289 seropositive cohort members. Every donor gave a peripheral blood sample, and the peripheral blood mononuclear cells from that sample were used for TCR beta sequencing. Genomic DNA extraction from the blood cell samples was performed with the Qiagen DNeasy Blood Extraction Kit. The library was obtained by the immunoSEQ multiplex PCR assay. For the multiplex PCR, a mixture combining 60 forward primers for TCR Vbeta segments and 13 reverse primers for TCR Jbeta segments was used. The CDR3 region of rearranged TCR beta genes was amplified from genomic DNA with a multiplex PCR assay. The Illumina HiSeq System was used to sequence the amplified TCR beta libraries as 87-base-pair reads. As for how the authors treated the data: A later analysis tallied 75 million to 85 million unique TCR beta chains across the approximately 670 repertoires, and some 12 million of those chains were shared by two or more donors. A nearest-neighbor algorithm error-corrected the raw reads and collapsed the reads into unique sequences, merging closely related sequences to remove PCR and sequencing errors. CDR3 sequences were aligned to IMGT reference sequences to assign V, D and J gene segments. Each retained sequence needed at least a six-nucleotide match to both a V gene segment and a J gene segment. Rearrangements were called productive when the CDR3 lacked stop codons and stayed in frame with V and J; all others were non-productive. CDR3 was defined according to IMGT convention as the region running from the second conserved V-encoded cysteine to the conserved J-encoded phenylalanine. The earlier analysis of fewer than 700 of the donors excluded sequences that lacked an unambiguous match to a single V gene segment. In an earlier analysis of 587 of the donors, V segments were called functional above 56.7% productive rearrangements and were called segregating when the between-donor standard deviation exceeded 5%. To diagnose cytomegalovirus status from the catalog of TCR beta chain sequences, a statistical classification framework was built. V and J gene assignment, in a later analysis, came from comparing TCR nucleotide sequences with IMGT/GENE-DB human TR gene sequences. The TCRdist pipeline was used in a later analysis to assign CDR3 sequences and most-parsimonious VDJ recombination scenarios. A later analysis defined each TCR beta chain by its CDR3 amino acid sequence plus V-gene family, and excluded reads lacking a unique V-gene family. A later analysis removed 592 highly shared, low-generation-probability nucleotide sequences to deal with suspected cross-contamination and a sequencing artifact. In a later analysis, a clonal expansion index for each public chain was calculated from normalized within-repertoire ranks of inferred template counts. In a later analysis, generation probabilities were computed with a VDJ recombination model fitted to out-of-frame rearrangements, and the resulting probabilities were checked against IGoR. In a later analysis, TCR-TCR, TCR-HLA and TCR-CMV co-occurrence was scored with hypergeometric tests, and a repertoire-size bias correction was applied to TCR pairs. False discovery rates were estimated in a later analysis by permuting HLA or CMV assignments 20 times. In a later analysis, co-occurring TCRs were grouped with DBSCAN, and TCRdist sequence similarity was added when clustering was performed within HLA-allele-positive subsets. Repertoires with fewer than 30,000 or more than 120,000 public chains were left out of co-occurrence clustering, as were a handful of repertoires with anomalous nucleotide sharing. This is the immuneACCESS table as TCRdb keeps it, with only in-frame sequences that have V and J called. A part of the clones is gone; compared with another copy, unresolved V genes explain less than half, and the rest is unexplained. The DNA was the basis for D and trimming; V, J and clone size are from that table. Across this sample there are 100,000 to 150,000 clones, with 78% seen only once. 11% of the sample lies in the top ten.

The CDR3 covers 16 residues, taking in both the cysteine and the phenylalanine. The retained sequence is limited to the CDR3, 48 bases, with the frame set at the first base. Ends trimmed: V by 5 bases, J by 6 bases; bases unmatched to a gene: 9. Based on the germline V gene, the CDR1 and CDR2 sequences are SGHRS and YFSETQ. Overall study results and their limits: Cytomegalovirus status was reported to be diagnosed by the classifier with high specificity and sensitivity in both the original and validation cohorts. In a later analysis, HLA-associated TCR beta chains showed more clonal expansion and lower generation probabilities than non-associated chains that were equally common. According to a later analysis, TCR association rates differed among HLA loci, with DRB1 alleles showing the most associated TCRs and HLA-C alleles showing the fewest. While some public TCRs were present in many individuals, most TCR sequences turned up only very rarely across donors. According to the authors, the approach could potentially be generalized to other disease states and immunological phenotypes. In a later genetic analysis, fewer N-insertions in productive TCRs were reported among donors in an Asian-associated ancestry cluster than the 666-donor mean. Correlated functional status among segregating V segments might be attributable to linkage disequilibrium, but an unknown experimental factor could not be ruled out. Strong co-occurrence of HLA alleles, especially DR and DQ, made assigning TCR associations to individual alleles difficult. At a false discovery rate of 0.05, a later analysis linked under 20,000 TCR beta sequences to specific HLA alleles. The study gave a list of 150 to 200 TCR beta chains associated with cytomegalovirus. According to a later analysis, parvovirus B19, influenza, CMV and Epstein-Barr virus appeared linked to several top co-occurrence clusters. An earlier analysis of some 590 of the donors showed that most TCR beta V segments appeared in productive rearrangements either about 87% or about 30% of the time, which broadly matched IMGT annotations. According to a later analysis, most CMV-associated TCR beta chains appeared to be HLA-restricted, and the HLA associations seemed to be driven largely by CMV exposure. A cluster of highly shared sequence variants was judged likely to represent a technical artifact of the sequencing pipeline. Immune exposure information for the cohort was limited to CMV serostatus. V-gene and J-gene trimming of TCR beta chains was associated with a missense DCLRE1C variant in a later genetic analysis, and the association was replicated in an independent cohort. This cohort had only TCR beta chains sequenced, and the lack of alpha or paired-chain data limited which features could be detected. The earlier analysis of almost 600 of the donors excluded seventeen rarely observed V segments, including chromosome 9 orphons, because counts were too low. Some IMGT-functional V segments, including TRBV6-2 and TRBV6-3, could not be distinguished by the 87-base-pair reads and were therefore excluded. Presence/absence analyses assumed roughly uniform sequencing depth across donors, an assumption that may not hold. A further reported finding was that TCR beta sequences accurately predicted the HLA-A and HLA-B alleles for most subjects in the first cohort. Three of the identified cytomegalovirus-associated TCR beta chains were confirmed in vitro to be specific for cytomegalovirus antigens. Because HLA typing was missing for some donors at each locus, association tests included only the typed subset.

In this chain, TRBV5-1 is recombined with TRBJ2-3; 13 central bases correspond to TRBD2. The material sequenced was PBMCs. This receptor was obtained from a man aged 25 to 40 in good health and CMV-seropositive. CDR3 region: CASRGGTSGTLDTQYF. The DNA sequence is as follows: TGCGCCAGCAGGGGGGGGACTAGCGGGACCCTGGATACGCAGTATTTT.